A selection of T cell receptor beta chains follows, all from one sample in a study of technical replicates of blood from a few donors. This table comes from immunoSEQ multiplex PCR, and its TCRdb copy is limited to in-frame clones, with some not included. In the table there are around 12,000 clones, under 85% of which are singletons. The sequenced sample consisted of PBMCs. These receptors were obtained from a human donor in good health. Each CDR3 is given with its conserved first and last residue. The D gene is left open where the match is weak. Some rows mark clone size as missing; the rest say once, few, many or name a class of expanded clone.

J,size,D,V,CDR3,DNA
TRBJ1-1,NA,TRBD1,TRBV19,CASSPGQGWTEAFF,TGTGCCAGTAGCCCAGGACAGGGATGGACTGAAGCTTTCTTT
TRBJ2-5,NA,NA,TRBV6-5,CASSYGRQETQYF,TGTGCCAGCAGTTACGGGAGACAAGAGACCCAGTACTTC
TRBJ2-7,NA,TRBD1,TRBV7-8,CASSLDRGSEQYF,TGTGCCAGCAGCTTAGACAGGGGAAGCGAGCAGTACTTC
TRBJ2-1,NA,NA,TRBV5-1,CASSPQGSYNEQFF,TGCGCCAGCAGCCCTCAGGGCAGCTACAATGAGCAGTTCTTC
TRBJ1-2,NA,NA,TRBV30,CAWSVRGYGYTF,TGTGCCTGGAGTGTACGAGGTTATGGCTACACCTTC
TRBJ1-1,few,NA,TRBV5-1,CASSLVPGGNTEAFF,TGCGCCAGCAGCTTGGTCCCCGGGGGGAACACTGAAGCTTTCTTT
TRBJ2-7,NA,NA,TRBV5-1,CASSPDGAAGSYEQYF,TGCGCCAGCAGCCCGGATGGGGCGGCTGGATCCTACGAGCAGTACTTC
TRBJ1-5,NA,TRBD1,TRBV15,CATSRDRYRGRQPQHF,TGTGCCACCAGCAGAGATCGATATAGGGGGCGTCAGCCCCAGCATTTT
TRBJ2-1,NA,TRBD2,TRBV30,CAWSLSLLTSGSGGNEQFF,TGTGCCTGGAGTCTATCCCTCCTGACTAGCGGCAGCGGGGGCAATGAGCAGTTCTTC
TRBJ2-7,few,NA,TRBV6-1,CASSERSYEQYF,TGTGCCAGCAGTGAACGGTCCTACGAGCAGTACTTC
TRBJ2-7,NA,NA,TRBV25-1,CASSGAGGSYEQYF,TGTGCCAGCAGTGGAGCTGGCGGCTCCTACGAGCAGTACTTC
TRBJ2-5,NA,NA,TRBV30,CAWSVAGETQYF,TGTGCCTGGAGTGTGGCAGGAGAGACCCAGTACTTC
TRBJ2-5,NA,NA,TRBV9,CASSVSSQETQYF,TGTGCCAGCAGCGTATCGAGCCAAGAGACCCAGTACTTC
TRBJ1-1,NA,TRBD1,TRBV27,CASSFTGTGITEAFF,TGTGCCAGCAGTTTTACCGGGACAGGGATCACTGAAGCTTTCTTT
TRBJ2-7,NA,TRBD2,TRBV27,CASSLSLAATYEQYF,TGTGCCAGCAGTTTATCACTAGCGGCAACCTACGAGCAGTACTTC
TRBJ2-7,NA,TRBD2,TRBV25-1,CASSESPTSGSSGQYF,TGTGCCAGCAGTGAATCCCCCACTAGCGGGAGTTCGGGGCAGTACTTC
TRBJ2-1,NA,NA,TRBV27,CASTQGQYNEQFF,TGTGCCAGCACCCAAGGACAGTACAATGAGCAGTTCTTC
TRBJ1-2,once,TRBD1,TRBV19,CASRGTGTGYGYTF,TGTGCCAGTAGGGGGACAGGGACTGGGTATGGCTACACCTTC
TRBJ2-3,NA,NA,TRBV28,CASSWTLTQGASTDTQYF,TGTGCCAGCAGTTGGACCTTAACACAGGGCGCTAGCACAGATACGCAGTATTTT
TRBJ2-1,NA,NA,TRBV27,CASSLLGQPGFF,TGTGCCAGCAGTTTGCTTGGCCAGCCAGGGTTCTTC
TRBJ1-5,NA,NA,TRBV28,CASSLKNQPQHF,TGTGCCAGCAGTCTAAAAAATCAGCCCCAGCATTTT
TRBJ2-1,NA,NA,TRBV2,CASLLQTRVANEQFF,TGTGCCAGCCTACTTCAGACCAGGGTTGCAAATGAGCAGTTCTTC
TRBJ2-3,once,TRBD2,TRBV4-2,CASSQGAGGSTDTQYF,TGTGCCAGCAGCCAAGGGGCGGGAGGGAGCACAGATACGCAGTATTTT
TRBJ2-7,NA,TRBD1,TRBV4-2,CASSHSTGGDSYEQYF,TGTGCCAGCAGCCACTCAACAGGGGGCGATTCCTACGAGCAGTACTTC
TRBJ2-7,NA,TRBD1,TRBV19,CASSTSGTGGTYEQYF,TGTGCCAGTAGTACGTCGGGGACAGGGGGTACCTACGAGCAGTACTTC
TRBJ2-1,NA,NA,TRBV7-9,CASSAGSGEVGEQFF,TGTGCCAGCAGCGCTGGGTCGGGGGAGGTGGGTGAGCAGTTCTTC
TRBJ1-2,NA,NA,TRBV18,CASSPRTTHYGYTF,TGTGCCAGCTCACCTAGGACAACTCACTATGGCTACACCTTC
TRBJ2-1,NA,NA,TRBV2,CASSEGVRSGEQFF,TGTGCCAGCAGTGAAGGGGTGCGATCGGGTGAGCAGTTCTTC
TRBJ2-1,NA,NA,TRBV5-1,CASSLTGTSYNEQFF,TGCGCCAGCAGCTTGACAGGGACCTCCTACAATGAGCAGTTCTTC
TRBJ1-1,NA,TRBD1,TRBV18,CASSSETGGTEAFF,TGTGCCAGCTCATCGGAAACAGGGGGCACTGAAGCTTTCTTT
TRBJ2-5,NA,NA,TRBV30,CAWKLQGGETQYF,TGTGCCTGGAAGCTACAGGGTGGGGAGACCCAGTACTTC
TRBJ2-1,NA,NA,TRBV4-2,CASGKAGDSYNEQFF,TGTGCCAGTGGGAAAGCGGGTGACTCCTACAATGAGCAGTTCTTC
TRBJ1-2,few,NA,TRBV28,CASSLSSGGDYGYTF,TGTGCCAGCAGTTTATCATCCGGGGGTGACTATGGCTACACCTTC
TRBJ2-7,NA,TRBD1,TRBV28,CASRTDRPYEQYF,TGTGCCAGCAGGACGGACAGGCCCTACGAGCAGTACTTC
TRBJ1-2,NA,NA,TRBV28,CASSDPGIWGGGYTF,TGTGCCAGCAGTGATCCAGGGATTTGGGGGGGTGGCTACACCTTC
TRBJ2-3,NA,NA,TRBV6-5,CASSYVRGADTQYF,TGTGCCAGCAGTTACGTCAGGGGAGCAGATACGCAGTATTTT
TRBJ1-5,NA,TRBD1,TRBV6-5,CASKGTATTYQPQHF,TGTGCCAGCAAGGGGACAGCCACAACGTATCAGCCCCAGCATTTT
TRBJ2-7,NA,NA,TRBV6-1,CASSVQGYEQYF,TGTGCCAGCAGTGTCCAGGGATACGAGCAGTACTTC
TRBJ1-2,NA,TRBD1,TRBV19,CASTLQGATPGLYGYTF,TGTGCCAGTACCCTACAGGGGGCGACACCCGGTCTCTATGGCTACACCTTC
TRBJ1-5,NA,TRBD1,TRBV2,CASSATGADQPQHF,TGTGCCAGCAGTGCGACAGGGGCGGATCAGCCCCAGCATTTT
TRBJ2-2,NA,TRBD2,TRBV25-1,CASRRLADTGELFF,TGTGCCAGCAGGCGACTAGCGGACACCGGGGAGCTGTTTTTT
TRBJ2-5,NA,TRBD1,TRBV5-1,CASSLAPDRGLETQYF,TGCGCCAGCAGCTTGGCCCCCGACAGGGGTCTGGAGACCCAGTACTTC